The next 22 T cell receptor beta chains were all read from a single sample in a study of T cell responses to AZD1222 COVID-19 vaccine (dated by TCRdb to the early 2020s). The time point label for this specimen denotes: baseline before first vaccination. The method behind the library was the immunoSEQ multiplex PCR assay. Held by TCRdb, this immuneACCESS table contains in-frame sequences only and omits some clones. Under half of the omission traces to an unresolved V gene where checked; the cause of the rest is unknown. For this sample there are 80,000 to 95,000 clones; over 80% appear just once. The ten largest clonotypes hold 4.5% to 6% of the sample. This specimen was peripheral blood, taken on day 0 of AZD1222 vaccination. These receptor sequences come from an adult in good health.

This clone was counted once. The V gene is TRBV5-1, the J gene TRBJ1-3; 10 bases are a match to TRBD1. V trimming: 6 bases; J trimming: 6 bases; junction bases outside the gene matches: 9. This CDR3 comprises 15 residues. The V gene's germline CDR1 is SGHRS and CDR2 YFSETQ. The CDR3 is CASTKTGGTENTIYF. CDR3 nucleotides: TGCGCCAGCACTAAGACAGGGGGCACTGAAAACACCATATATTTT.

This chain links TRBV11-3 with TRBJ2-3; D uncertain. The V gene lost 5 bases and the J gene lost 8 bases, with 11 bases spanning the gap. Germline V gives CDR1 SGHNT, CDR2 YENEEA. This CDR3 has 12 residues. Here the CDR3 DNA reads TGTGCCAGCAGCGGTTTGGATCCTACGCAGTATTTT. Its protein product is CASSGLDPTQYF.

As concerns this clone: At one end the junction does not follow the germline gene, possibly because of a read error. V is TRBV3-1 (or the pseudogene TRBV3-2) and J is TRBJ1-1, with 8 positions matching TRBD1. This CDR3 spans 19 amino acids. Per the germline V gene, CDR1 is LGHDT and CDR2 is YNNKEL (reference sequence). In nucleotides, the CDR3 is TGTGCTAGCAGCCAAGATCGCGACAGGGGACGAGGACAGAACACTGAAGCTTTCTTT. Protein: CASSQDRDRGRGQNTEAFF.

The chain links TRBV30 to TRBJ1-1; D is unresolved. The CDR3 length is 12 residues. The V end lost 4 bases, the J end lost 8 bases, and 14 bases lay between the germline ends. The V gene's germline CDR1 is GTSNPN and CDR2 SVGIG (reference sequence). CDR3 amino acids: CAWNIRAREAFF. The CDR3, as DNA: TGTGCCTGGAACATTAGGGCAAGGGAAGCTTTCTTT.

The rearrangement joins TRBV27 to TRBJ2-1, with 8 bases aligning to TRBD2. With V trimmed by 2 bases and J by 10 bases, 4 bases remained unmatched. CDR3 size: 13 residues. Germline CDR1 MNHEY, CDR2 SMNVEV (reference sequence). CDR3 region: CASSLVRTSEQFF. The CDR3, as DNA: TGTGCCAGCAGTTTAGTTCGGACTAGCGAGCAGTTCTTC.

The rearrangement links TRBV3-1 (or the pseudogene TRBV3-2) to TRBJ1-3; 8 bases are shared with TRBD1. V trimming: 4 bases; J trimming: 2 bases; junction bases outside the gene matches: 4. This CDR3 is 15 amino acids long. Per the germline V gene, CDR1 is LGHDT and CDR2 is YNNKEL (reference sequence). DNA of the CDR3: TGTGCCAGCAGCCCCAGGGGGCTTCCTGGAAACACCATATATTTT. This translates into CASSPRGLPGNTIYF.

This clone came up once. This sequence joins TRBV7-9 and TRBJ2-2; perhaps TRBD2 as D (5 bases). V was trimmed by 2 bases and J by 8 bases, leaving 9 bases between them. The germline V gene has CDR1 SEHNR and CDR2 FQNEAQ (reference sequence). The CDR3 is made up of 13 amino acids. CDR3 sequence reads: CASSLKEVGELFF. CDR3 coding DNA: TGTGCCAGCAGCTTAAAGGAGGTTGGGGAGCTGTTTTTT.

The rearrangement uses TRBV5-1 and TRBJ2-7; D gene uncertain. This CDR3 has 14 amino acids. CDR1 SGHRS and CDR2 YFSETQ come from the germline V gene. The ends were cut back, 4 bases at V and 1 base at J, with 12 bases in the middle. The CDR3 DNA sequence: TGCGCCAGCAGCCCCGGACGGGCGTCCTACGAGCAGTACTTC. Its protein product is CASSPGRASYEQYF.

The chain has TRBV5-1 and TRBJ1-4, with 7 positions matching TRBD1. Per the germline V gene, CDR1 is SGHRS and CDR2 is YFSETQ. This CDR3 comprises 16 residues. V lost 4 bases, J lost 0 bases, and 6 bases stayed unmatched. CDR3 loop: CASSPTGASTNEKLFF. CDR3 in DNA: TGCGCCAGCAGCCCTACAGGGGCGTCAACTAATGAAAAACTGTTTTTT.

The DNA for the CDR3 is TGTGCCAGCAATTTACAGGGCACCGGGGAGCTGTTTTTT. Translated, it gives CASNLQGTGELFF. This rearrangement joins TRBV6-5 to TRBJ2-2; TRBD1 is a possible D gene (6 bases). The CDR3 has 13 amino acids. V lost 7 bases, J lost 4 bases, and 10 bases lay in between. Germline V gene sequence: CDR1 MNHEY, CDR2 SVGAGI.

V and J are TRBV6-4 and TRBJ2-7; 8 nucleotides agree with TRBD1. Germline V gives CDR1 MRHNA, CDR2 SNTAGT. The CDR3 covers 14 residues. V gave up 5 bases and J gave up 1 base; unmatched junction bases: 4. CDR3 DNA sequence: TGTGCCAGCAGTAGGACAGGGTCGTCCTACGAGCAGTACTTC. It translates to CASSRTGSSYEQYF.

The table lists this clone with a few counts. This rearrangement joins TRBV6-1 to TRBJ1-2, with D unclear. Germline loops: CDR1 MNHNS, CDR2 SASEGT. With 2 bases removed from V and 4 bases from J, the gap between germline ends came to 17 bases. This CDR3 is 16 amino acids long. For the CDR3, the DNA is TGTGCCAGCAGTGAATTGGGATTCGGGGAAAGCTATGGCTACACCTTC. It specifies CASSELGFGESYGYTF.

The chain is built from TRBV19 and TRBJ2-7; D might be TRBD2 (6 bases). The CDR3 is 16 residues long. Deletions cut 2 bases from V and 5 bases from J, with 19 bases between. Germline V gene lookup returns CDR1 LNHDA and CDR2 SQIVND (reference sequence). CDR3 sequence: CASSIYQGGPGNEQYF. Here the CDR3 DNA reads TGTGCCAGTAGTATATACCAGGGAGGACCTGGGAACGAGCAGTACTTC.

CDR3 in DNA: TGTGCCAGCAGCTTGGATCCAGGGGGGAACACTGAAGCTTTCTTT. This sequence encodes CASSLDPGGNTEAFF. V gene TRBV5-8 combines with J gene TRBJ1-1; TRBD1 aligns across 7 bases. Germline V gene lookup returns CDR1 SGHTS and CDR2 YDEGEE. This CDR3 has 15 residues. V gave up 0 bases and J gave up 1 base; unmatched junction bases: 3.

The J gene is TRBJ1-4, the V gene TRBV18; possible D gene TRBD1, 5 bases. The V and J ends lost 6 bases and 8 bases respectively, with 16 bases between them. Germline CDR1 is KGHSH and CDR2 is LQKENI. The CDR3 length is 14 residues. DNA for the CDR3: TGTGCCAGCTCTCCAACACAGGCGGCCGAAAAACTGTTTTTT. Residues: CASSPTQAAEKLFF. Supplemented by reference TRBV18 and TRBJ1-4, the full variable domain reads NAGVMQNPRHLVRRRGQEARLRCSPMKGHSHVYWYRQLPEEGLKFMVYLQKENIIDESGMPKERFSAEFPKEGPSILRIQQVVRGDSAAYFCASSPTQAAEKLFFGSGTQLSVL.

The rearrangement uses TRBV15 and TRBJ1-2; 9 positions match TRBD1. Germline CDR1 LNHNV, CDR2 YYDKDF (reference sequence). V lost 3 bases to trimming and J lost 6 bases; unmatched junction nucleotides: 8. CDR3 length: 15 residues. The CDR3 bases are TGTGCCACCAGCAGGGGTGGGACAGGGAATAATGGCTACACCTTC. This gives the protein CATSRGGTGNNGYTF.

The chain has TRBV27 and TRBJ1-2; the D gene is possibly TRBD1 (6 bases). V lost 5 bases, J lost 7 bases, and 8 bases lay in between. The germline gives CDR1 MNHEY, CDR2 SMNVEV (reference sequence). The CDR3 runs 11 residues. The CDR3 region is CASSPGVGYTF. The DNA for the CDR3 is TGTGCCAGCAGTCCAGGGGTTGGCTACACCTTC.

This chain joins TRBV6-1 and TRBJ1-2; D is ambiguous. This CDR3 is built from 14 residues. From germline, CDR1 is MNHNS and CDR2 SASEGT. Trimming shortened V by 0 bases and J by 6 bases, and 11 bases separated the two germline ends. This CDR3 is CASSEARGGNGYTF. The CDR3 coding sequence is TGTGCCAGCAGTGAAGCGAGAGGAGGGAATGGCTACACCTTC.

The CDR3 nucleotides are TGTGCCAGCAGTCCCTGGACTAGCGGGGGGGTGGCAGATACGCAGTATTTT. This sequence encodes CASSPWTSGGVADTQYF. V usage is TRBV27 and J usage is TRBJ2-3; TRBD2 matches at 15 bases. This CDR3 comprises 17 residues. V shed 5 bases, J shed 4 bases, and the junction held 7 bases outside the gene matches. Germline CDR1 MNHEY, CDR2 SMNVEV (reference sequence).

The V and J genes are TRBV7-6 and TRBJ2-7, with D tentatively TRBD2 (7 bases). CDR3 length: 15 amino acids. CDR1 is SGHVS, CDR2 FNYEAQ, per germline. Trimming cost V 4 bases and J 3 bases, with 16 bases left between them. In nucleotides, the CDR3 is TGTGCCAGCAGCTCGGGAATGGGGGGGCTCTACGAGCAGTACTTC. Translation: CASSSGMGGLYEQYF.

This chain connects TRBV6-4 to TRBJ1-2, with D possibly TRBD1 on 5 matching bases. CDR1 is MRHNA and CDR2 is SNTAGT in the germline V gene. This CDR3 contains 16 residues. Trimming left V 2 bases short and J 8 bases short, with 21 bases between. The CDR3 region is CASSDVFDGGVEGYTF. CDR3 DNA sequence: TGTGCCAGCAGTGACGTTTTTGATGGGGGGGTTGAAGGCTACACCTTC.

CDR3 in amino acids: CASSLRGTDSPDTQYF. DNA of the CDR3: TGTGCCAGCAGCCTACGTGGGACAGACAGTCCAGATACGCAGTATTTT. The chain couples TRBV13 to TRBJ2-3; 7 bases map to TRBD1. The ends lost 5 bases at V and 4 bases at J; junction bases unmatched: 12. Per germline, CDR1 PRHDT and CDR2 FYEKMQ (reference sequence). The CDR3 spans 16 residues.